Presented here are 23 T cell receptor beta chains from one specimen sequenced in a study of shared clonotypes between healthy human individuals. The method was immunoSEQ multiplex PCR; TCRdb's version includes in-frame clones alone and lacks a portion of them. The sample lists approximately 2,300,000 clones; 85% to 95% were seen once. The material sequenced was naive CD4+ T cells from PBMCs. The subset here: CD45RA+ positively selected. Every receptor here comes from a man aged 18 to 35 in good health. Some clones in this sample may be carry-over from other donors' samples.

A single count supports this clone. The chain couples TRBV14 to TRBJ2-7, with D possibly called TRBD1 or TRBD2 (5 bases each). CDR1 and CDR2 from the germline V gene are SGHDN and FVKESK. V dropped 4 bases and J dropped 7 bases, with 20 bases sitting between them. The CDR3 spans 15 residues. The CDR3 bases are TGTGCCAGCAGCCCACCGGGACCGGGAAGAGGGGAGCAGTACTTC. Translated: CASSPPGPGRGEQYF. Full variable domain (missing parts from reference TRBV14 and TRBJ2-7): EAGVTQFPSHSVIEKGQTVTLRCDPISGHDNLYWYRRVMGKEIKFLLHFVKESKQDESGMPNNRFLAERTGGTYSTLKVQPAELEDSGVYFCASSPPGPGRGEQYFGPGTRLTVT.

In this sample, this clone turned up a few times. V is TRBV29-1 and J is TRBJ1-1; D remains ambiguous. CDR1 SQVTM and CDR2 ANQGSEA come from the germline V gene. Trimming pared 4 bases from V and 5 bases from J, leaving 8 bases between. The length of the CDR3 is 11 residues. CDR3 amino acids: CSVVQKTEAFF. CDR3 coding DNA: TGCAGCGTTGTTCAAAAGACTGAAGCTTTCTTT.

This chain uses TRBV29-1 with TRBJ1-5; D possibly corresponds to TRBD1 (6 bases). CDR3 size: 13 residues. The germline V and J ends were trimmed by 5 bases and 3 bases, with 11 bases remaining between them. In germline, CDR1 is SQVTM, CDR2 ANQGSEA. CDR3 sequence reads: CSVSGQHNQPQHF. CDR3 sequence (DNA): TGCAGCGTTAGCGGACAGCACAATCAGCCCCAGCATTTT.

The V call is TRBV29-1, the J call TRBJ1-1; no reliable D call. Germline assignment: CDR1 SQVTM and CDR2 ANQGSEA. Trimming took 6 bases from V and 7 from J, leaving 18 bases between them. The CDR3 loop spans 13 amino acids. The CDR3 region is CSVQKMGGNEAFF. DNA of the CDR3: TGCAGCGTCCAAAAGATGGGCGGAAATGAAGCTTTCTTT.

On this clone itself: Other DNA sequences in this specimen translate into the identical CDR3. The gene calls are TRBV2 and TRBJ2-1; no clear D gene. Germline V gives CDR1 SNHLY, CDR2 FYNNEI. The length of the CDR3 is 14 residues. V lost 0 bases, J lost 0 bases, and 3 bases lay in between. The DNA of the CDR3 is TGTGCCAGCAGTGAAGCTAGCTCCTACAATGAGCAGTTCTTC. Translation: CASSEASSYNEQFF.

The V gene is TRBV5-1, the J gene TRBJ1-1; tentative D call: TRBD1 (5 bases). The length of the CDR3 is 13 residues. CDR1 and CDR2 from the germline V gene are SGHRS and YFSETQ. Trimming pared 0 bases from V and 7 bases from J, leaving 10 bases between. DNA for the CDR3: TGCGCCAGCAGCTTGGGGGCGGGGGATGAAGCTTTCTTT. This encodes CASSLGAGDEAFF.

As DNA, the CDR3 is TGCGCCAGCAGTGACTTGAACAGGGGCGAAAAACTGTTTTTT. This encodes CASSDLNRGEKLFF. The rearrangement uses TRBV10-1 and TRBJ1-4, with 7 bases aligning to TRBD1. The CDR3 contains 14 residues. V was pared by 3 bases and J by 8 bases, with 6 bases of the junction left unmatched. Germline V gives CDR1 WNHNN, CDR2 SYGVQD (reference sequence).

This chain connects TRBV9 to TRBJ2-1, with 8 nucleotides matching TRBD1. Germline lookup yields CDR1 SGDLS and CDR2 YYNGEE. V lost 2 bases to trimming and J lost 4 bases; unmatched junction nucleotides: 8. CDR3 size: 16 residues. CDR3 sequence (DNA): TGTGCCAGCAGCGTGAGAGGACAGGGAGGTTACAATGAGCAGTTCTTC. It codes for CASSVRGQGGYNEQFF.

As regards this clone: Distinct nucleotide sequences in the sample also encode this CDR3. In DNA form, the CDR3 reads TGTGCCAGCAGCGTAGGACTAGCGGGAGGAACCTACGAGCAGTACTTC. This gives the protein CASSVGLAGGTYEQYF. The J gene is TRBJ2-7, the V gene TRBV9, with 13 positions matching TRBD2. With V trimmed by 0 bases and J by 2 bases, 2 bases remained unmatched. Germline lookup yields CDR1 SGDLS and CDR2 YYNGEE. The CDR3 covers 16 residues.

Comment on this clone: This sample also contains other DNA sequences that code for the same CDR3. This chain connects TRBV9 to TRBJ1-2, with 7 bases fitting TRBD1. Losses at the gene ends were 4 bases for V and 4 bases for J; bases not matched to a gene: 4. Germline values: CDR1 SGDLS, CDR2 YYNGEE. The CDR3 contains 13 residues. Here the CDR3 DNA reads TGTGCCAGCAGCCCCGGGACAGTCTATGGCTACACCTTC. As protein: CASSPGTVYGYTF.

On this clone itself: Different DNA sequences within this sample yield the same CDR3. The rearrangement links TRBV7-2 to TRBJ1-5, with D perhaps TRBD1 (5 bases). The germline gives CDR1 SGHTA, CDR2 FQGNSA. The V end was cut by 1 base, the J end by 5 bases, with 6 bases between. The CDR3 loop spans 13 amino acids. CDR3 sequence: CASSLVGDQPQHF. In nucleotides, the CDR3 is TGTGCCAGCAGCTTAGTGGGGGATCAGCCCCAGCATTTT. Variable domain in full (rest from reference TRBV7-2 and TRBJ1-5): GAGVSQSPSNKVTEKGKDVELRCDPISGHTALYWYRQSLGQGLEFLIYFQGNSAPDKSGLPSDRFSAERTGGSVSTLTIQRTQQEDSAVYLCASSLVGDQPQHFGDGTRLSIL.

The CDR3 sequence is CASSPPGGEQPLRTQYF. In nucleotides, the CDR3 is TGTGCCAGCTCACCACCGGGGGGAGAACAGCCCCTACGTACGCAGTATTTT. The chain has TRBV18 and TRBJ2-3, with D possibly matching TRBD2 (6 bases). V lost 0 bases and J 8 bases, leaving 21 bases between the germline ends. CDR1 is KGHSH, CDR2 LQKENI, per germline. The CDR3 totals 17 residues.

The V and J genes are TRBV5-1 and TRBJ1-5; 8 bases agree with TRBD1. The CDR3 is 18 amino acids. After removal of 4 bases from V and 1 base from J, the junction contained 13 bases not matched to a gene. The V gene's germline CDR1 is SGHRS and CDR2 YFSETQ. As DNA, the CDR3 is TGCGCCAGCAGCCGGCCAAGGGCAGGGGGCTTGAGCAATCAGCCCCAGCATTTT. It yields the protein CASSRPRAGGLSNQPQHF.

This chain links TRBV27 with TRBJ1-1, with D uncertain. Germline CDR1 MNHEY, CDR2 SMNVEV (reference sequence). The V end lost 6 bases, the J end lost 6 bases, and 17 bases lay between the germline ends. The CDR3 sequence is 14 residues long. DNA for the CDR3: TGTGCCAGCAGAAACGCGGCCGGTGAGGCTGAAGCTTTCTTT. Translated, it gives CASRNAAGEAEAFF.

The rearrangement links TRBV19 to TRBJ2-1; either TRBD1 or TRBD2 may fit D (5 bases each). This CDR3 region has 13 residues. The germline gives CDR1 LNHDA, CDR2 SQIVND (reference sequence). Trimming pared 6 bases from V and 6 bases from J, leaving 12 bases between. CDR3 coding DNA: TGTGCCAGTAGAGGGGACGTGCCCAATGAGCAGTTCTTC. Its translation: CASRGDVPNEQFF.

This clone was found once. CDR3 loop: CASSLGTFVDTQYF. Here the CDR3 DNA reads TGTGCCAGCAGCTTGGGGACATTCGTGGATACGCAGTATTTT. The V gene is TRBV7-2, the J gene TRBJ2-3; a possible D gene is TRBD1 (6 bases). Per germline, CDR1 SGHTA and CDR2 FQGNSA. Trimming shortened V by 3 bases and J by 6 bases, and 13 bases separated the two germline ends. The CDR3 is made up of 14 amino acids.

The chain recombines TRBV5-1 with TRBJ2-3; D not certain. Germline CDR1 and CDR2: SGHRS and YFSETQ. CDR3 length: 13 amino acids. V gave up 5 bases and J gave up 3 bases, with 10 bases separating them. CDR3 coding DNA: TGCGCCAGCAGGCAGGATATTACAGATACGCAGTATTTT. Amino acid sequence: CASRQDITDTQYF.

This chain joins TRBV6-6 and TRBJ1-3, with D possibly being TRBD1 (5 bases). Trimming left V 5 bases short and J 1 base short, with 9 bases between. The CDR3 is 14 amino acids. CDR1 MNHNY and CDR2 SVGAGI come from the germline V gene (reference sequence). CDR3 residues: CASSRRGSGNTIYF. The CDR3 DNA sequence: TGTGCCAGCAGTCGCCGGGGGTCTGGAAACACCATATATTTT.

The CDR3 reads CASSLDSGSGFVEQFF. Written as DNA, the CDR3 is TGTGCCAGCAGCTTAGATAGCGGGAGCGGTTTCGTTGAGCAGTTCTTC. The gene calls are TRBV7-6 and TRBJ2-1; 9 bases match TRBD2. The ends lost 1 base at V and 9 bases at J; junction bases unmatched: 10. CDR1 and CDR2 (germline): SGHVS, FNYEAQ. This CDR3 is built from 16 residues.

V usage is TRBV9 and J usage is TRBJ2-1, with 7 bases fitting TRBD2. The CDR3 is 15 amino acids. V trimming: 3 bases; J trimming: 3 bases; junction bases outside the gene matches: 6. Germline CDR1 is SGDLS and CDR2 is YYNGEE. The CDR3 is CASSAGLPLYNEQFF. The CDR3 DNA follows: TGTGCCAGCAGCGCGGGACTACCTCTCTACAATGAGCAGTTCTTC. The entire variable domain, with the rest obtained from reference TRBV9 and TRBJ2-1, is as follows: DSGVTQTPKHLITATGQRVTLRCSPRSGDLSVYWYQQSLDQGLQFLIQYYNGEERAKGNILERFSAQQFPDLHSELNLSSLELGDSALYFCASSAGLPLYNEQFFGPGTRLTVL.

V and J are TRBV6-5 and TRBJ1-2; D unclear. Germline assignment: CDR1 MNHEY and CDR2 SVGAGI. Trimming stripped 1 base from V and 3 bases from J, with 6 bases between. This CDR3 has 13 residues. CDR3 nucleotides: TGTGCCAGCAGTTACTGGGGTGACTATGGCTACACCTTC. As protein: CASSYWGDYGYTF.

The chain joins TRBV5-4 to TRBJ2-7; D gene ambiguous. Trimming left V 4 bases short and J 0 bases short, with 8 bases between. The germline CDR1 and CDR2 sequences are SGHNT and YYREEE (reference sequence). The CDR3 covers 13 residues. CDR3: CASSPQSSYEQYF. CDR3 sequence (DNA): TGTGCCAGCAGCCCCCAGAGCTCCTACGAGCAGTACTTC.

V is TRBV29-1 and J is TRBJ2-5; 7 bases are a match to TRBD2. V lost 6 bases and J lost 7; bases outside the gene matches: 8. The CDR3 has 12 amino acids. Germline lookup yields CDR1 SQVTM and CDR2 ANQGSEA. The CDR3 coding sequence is TGCAGCGTCCCCAGCGGGGATTGGACCCAGTACTTC. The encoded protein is CSVPSGDWTQYF. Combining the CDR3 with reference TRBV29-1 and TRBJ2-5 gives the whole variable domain SAVISQKPSRDICQRGTSLTIQCQVDSQVTMMFWYRQQPGQSLTLIATANQGSEATYESGFVIDKFPISRPNLTFSTLTVSNMSPEDSSIYLCSVPSGDWTQYFGPGTRLLVL.